This entry describes one T cell receptor (beta chain). This CDR3 has 13 residues. Germline V gives CDR1 SGHAT, CDR2 FQNNGV. The ends lost 4 bases at V and 18 bases at J; junction bases unmatched: 11. These data belong to a study of T cells in Graves' hyperthyroidism and ophthalmopathy. Authors of the study amplified TCR beta CDR3 regions from RNA transcripts. The HTBI set primed first-round TCR CDR3 RT-PCR. TCRdb reanalysed the multiplex PCR reads using MiXCR and keeps one entry per CDR3 protein. The sample shows fewer than 850,000 distinct CDR3 sequences, around a sixth of them seen only once. The sample taken for sequencing was blood. This chain joins TRBV11-2 and TRBJ1-6; TRBD1 matches at 8 bases. This receptor was taken from a man aged 50-60 years with Graves' hyperthyroidism. The CDR3 coding sequence is TGTGCCAGCAGCTCGGACAGGGTCCAGTTTAGCCACTTT. Protein sequence: CASSSDRVQFSHF.